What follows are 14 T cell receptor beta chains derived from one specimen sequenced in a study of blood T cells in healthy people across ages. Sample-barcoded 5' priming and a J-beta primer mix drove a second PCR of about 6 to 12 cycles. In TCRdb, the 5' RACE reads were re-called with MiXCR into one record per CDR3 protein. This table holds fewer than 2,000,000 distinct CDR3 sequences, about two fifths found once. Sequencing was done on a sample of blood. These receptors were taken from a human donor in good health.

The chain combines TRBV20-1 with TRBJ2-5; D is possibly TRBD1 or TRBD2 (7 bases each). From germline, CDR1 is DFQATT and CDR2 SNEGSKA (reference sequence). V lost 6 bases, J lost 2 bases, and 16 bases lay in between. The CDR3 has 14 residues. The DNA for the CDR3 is TGCAGTGCATACCTCCAGGGGGGGCAAGAGACCCAGTACTTC. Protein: CSAYLQGGQETQYF.

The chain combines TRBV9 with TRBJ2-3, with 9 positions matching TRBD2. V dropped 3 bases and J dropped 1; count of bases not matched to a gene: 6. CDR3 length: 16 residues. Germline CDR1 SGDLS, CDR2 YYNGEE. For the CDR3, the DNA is TGTGCCAGCAGCGCGTATGCGGGGGGGGGCACAGATACGCAGTATTTT. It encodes CASSAYAGGGTDTQYF.

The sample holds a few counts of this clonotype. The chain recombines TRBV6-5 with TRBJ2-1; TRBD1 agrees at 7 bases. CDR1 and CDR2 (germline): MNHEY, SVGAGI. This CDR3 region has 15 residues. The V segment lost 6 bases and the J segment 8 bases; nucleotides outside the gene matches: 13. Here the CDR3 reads CASSVGTERSDEQFF. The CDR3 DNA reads TGTGCCAGCAGCGTCGGGACAGAAAGGAGCGATGAGCAGTTCTTC.

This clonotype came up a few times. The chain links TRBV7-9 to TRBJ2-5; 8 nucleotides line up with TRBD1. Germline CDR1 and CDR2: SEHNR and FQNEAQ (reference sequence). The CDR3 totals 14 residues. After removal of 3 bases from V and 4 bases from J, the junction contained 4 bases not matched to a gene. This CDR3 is CASSFGQGIETQYF. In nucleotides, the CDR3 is TGTGCCAGCAGCTTTGGACAGGGTATAGAGACCCAGTACTTC.

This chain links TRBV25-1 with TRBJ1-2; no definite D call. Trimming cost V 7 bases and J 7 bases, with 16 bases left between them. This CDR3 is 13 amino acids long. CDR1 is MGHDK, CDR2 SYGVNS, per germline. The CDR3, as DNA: TGTGCCAGCAAAAATCCGGGATACGTTGGCTACACCTTC. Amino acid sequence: CASKNPGYVGYTF.

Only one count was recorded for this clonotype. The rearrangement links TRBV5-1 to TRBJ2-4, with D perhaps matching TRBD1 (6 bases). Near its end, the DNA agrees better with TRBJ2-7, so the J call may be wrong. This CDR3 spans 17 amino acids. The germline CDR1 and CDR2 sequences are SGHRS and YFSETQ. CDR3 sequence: CASSLARPGQMEYEQYF. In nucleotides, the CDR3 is TGCGCCAGCAGCTTGGCCCGTCCGGGACAAATGGAGTACGAGCAGTACTTC.

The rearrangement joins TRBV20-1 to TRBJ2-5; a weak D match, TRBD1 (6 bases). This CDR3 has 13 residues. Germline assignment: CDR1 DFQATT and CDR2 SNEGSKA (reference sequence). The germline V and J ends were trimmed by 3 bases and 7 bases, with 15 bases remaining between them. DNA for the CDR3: TGCAGTGCTAGCCGGGACACCTATGGGACCCAGTACTTC. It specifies CSASRDTYGTQYF.

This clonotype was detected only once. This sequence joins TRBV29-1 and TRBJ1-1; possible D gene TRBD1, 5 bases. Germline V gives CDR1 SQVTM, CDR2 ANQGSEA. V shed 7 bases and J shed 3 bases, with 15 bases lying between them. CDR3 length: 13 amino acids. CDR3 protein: CSGGRATDTEAFF. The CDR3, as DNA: TGCAGCGGAGGCAGGGCGACCGACACTGAAGCTTTCTTT.

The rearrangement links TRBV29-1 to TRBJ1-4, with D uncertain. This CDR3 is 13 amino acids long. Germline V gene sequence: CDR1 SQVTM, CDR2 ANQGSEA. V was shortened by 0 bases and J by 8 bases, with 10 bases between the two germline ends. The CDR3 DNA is TGCAGCGTTGAAGAGGCGGAGGGCGAAAAACTGTTTTTT. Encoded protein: CSVEEAEGEKLFF.

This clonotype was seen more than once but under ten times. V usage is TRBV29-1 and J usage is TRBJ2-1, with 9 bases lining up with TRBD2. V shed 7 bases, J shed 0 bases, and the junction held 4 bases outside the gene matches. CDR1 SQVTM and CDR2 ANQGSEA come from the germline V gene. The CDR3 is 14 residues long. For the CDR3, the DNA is TGCAGCGCGGTAGCGGGGGACTCCTACAATGAGCAGTTCTTC. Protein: CSAVAGDSYNEQFF.

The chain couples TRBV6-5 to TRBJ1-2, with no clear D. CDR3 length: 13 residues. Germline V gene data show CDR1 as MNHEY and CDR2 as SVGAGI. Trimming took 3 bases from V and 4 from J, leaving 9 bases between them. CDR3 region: CASSYGPFYGYTF. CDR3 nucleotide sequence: TGTGCCAGCAGTTATGGACCCTTCTATGGCTACACCTTC.

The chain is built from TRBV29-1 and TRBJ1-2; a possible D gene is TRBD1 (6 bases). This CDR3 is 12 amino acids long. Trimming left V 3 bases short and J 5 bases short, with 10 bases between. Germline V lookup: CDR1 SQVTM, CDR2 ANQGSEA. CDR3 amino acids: CSVEGAGYGYTF. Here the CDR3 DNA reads TGCAGCGTTGAGGGGGCCGGGTATGGCTACACCTTC.

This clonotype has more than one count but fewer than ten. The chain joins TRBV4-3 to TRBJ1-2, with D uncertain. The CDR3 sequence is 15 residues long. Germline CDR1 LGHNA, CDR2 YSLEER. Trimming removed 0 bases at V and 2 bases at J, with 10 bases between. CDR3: CASSQDGLGNYGYTF. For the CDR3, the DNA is TGCGCCAGCAGCCAAGATGGCTTAGGGAACTATGGCTACACCTTC.

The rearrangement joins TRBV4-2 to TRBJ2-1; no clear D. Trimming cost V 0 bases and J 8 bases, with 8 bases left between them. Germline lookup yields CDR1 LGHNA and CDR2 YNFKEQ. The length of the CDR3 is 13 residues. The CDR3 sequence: CASSQDLLDEQFF. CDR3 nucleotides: TGTGCCAGCAGCCAAGACCTTTTGGATGAGCAGTTCTTC.